This TCR beta chain was recorded in a study of cytomegalovirus exposure and HLA in healthy donors. For the study at large: A later analysis reported the roughly 120 validation repertoires used the same platform as the 666 first-cohort repertoires.

Germline CDR1 reads ENHRY; CDR2 reads SYGVKD. The CDR3 extends over 14 amino acids. The V end lost 6 bases, the J end lost 0 bases, and 10 bases lay between the germline ends. Produced via immunoSEQ multiplex PCR; TCRdb's table is partial and in-frame only. This table has roughly 56,000 clones, over 90% appearing once. The V call is TRBV10-3, the J call TRBJ2-3; D is possibly TRBD1 (5 bases). This clonotype originated in a man younger than 35 in good health and CMV-seronegative. The sample consisted of PBMCs. This chain's CDR3 is CAIRDITSTDTQYF. The CDR3 DNA reads TGTGCCATCAGGGACATAACTAGCACAGATACGCAGTATTTT.